Presented here are 32 T cell receptor beta chains from one specimen sequenced in a study of T-cell reconstitution after alpha-beta-depleted transplantation in children. A library of TCRbeta sequences, prepared with unique molecular identifiers, was generated. TCRdb re-analysed the PCR reads in MiXCR, keeping a single row per CDR3 protein. The table shows some 240,000 distinct CDR3 sequences, with around 8.9% occurring only once. Sequencing was performed on PBMCs from the stem cell graft donor, taken from the stem cell graft. These receptors originate from a human donor who donated a stem cell graft to a child with SCID.

This clonotype appeared many times. The chain uses TRBV2 and TRBJ2-3, with 12 bases lining up with TRBD2. Trimming at V came to 4 bases and at J to 2 bases, leaving 7 bases not matched to a gene. Per the germline V gene, CDR1 is SNHLY and CDR2 is FYNNEI. The CDR3 contains 17 residues. CDR3 coding DNA: TGTGCCAGCAGTGTCCCTAGCGGGGGGGCATTCACAGATACGCAGTATTTT. This sequence encodes CASSVPSGGAFTDTQYF.

Ten or more counts support this clonotype. The chain links TRBV4-1 to TRBJ1-5; possibly TRBD1 for D (6 bases). There are 15 residues in the CDR3. The ends were cut back, 7 bases at V and 4 bases at J, with 17 bases in the middle. CDR1 is MGHRA and CDR2 is YSYEKL in the germline V gene. As DNA, the CDR3 is TGCGCCAGCAACCAGGCTCAGGGGAGAAATCAGCCCCAGCATTTT. Its translation: CASNQAQGRNQPQHF.

This clonotype was recorded many times. The CDR3 DNA is TGCGCCAGCAGCGAGGCCGGGGAGCTGTTTTTT. It codes for CASSEAGELFF. The rearrangement uses TRBV5-1 and TRBJ2-2; D is unresolved. The CDR3 runs to 11 residues. Trimming cost V 4 bases and J 6 bases, with 4 bases left between them. Germline CDR1 and CDR2: SGHRS and YFSETQ.

This clonotype has at least ten counts. The chain recombines TRBV7-9 with TRBJ1-5; 7 bases fit TRBD1. V lost 5 bases and J lost 3; bases outside the gene matches: 4. The CDR3 spans 14 residues. Looked up from germline, CDR1 is SEHNR and CDR2 is FQNEAQ (reference sequence). The CDR3 spells CASSPGQYNQPQHF. CDR3 DNA sequence: TGTGCCAGCAGCCCGGGACAGTACAATCAGCCCCAGCATTTT.

CDR3 loop: CASFEGTGYTEAFF. The CDR3 DNA sequence: TGTGCCAGCTTCGAGGGGACAGGATACACTGAAGCTTTCTTT. V and J are TRBV28 and TRBJ1-1; 8 nucleotides align to TRBD1. In germline, CDR1 is MDHEN, CDR2 SYDVKM. V dropped 8 bases and J dropped 3; count of bases not matched to a gene: 8. The CDR3 length is 14 residues.

Written as DNA, the CDR3 is TGTGCCAGCAGCTTAGCGCTGATCCGGGGGGGCTTGGTCAATGAGCAGTTCTTC. Translation: CASSLALIRGGLVNEQFF. This chain connects TRBV11-1 to TRBJ2-1; TRBD2 matches at 8 bases. From germline, CDR1 is SGHAT and CDR2 FQDESV (reference sequence). The CDR3 is 18 residues long. V shed 0 bases, J shed 6 bases, and the junction held 13 bases outside the gene matches.

The chain has TRBV7-9 and TRBJ2-3; no reliable D call. This CDR3 has 13 residues. Deletions cut 2 bases from V and 4 bases from J, with 7 bases between. CDR1 and CDR2 from the germline V gene are SEHNR and FQNEAQ (reference sequence). Here the CDR3 reads CASSLMGPDTQYF. CDR3 sequence (DNA): TGTGCCAGCAGCTTAATGGGCCCAGATACGCAGTATTTT.

As for this clonotype: A much larger clone sits a single nucleotide away, making a read error possible. The chain has TRBV12-3 or TRBV12-4 and TRBJ1-2; D gene unclear. CDR3 length: 13 amino acids. The DNA for the CDR3 is TGTGCCAGCAGTTTGATAGCGGCCCATGGCGACACCTTC. Its protein product is CASSLIAAHGDTF.

This clonotype came up many times. J is TRBJ2-1 and V is TRBV20-1; D gene ambiguous. Germline V CDR1 and CDR2: DFQATT, SNEGSKA (reference sequence). V lost 6 bases and J 0 bases, leaving 12 bases between the germline ends. This CDR3 contains 14 residues. The CDR3 sequence: CSAKHPSSYNEQFF. The CDR3 DNA follows: TGCAGTGCCAAGCATCCGAGCTCCTACAATGAGCAGTTCTTC.

The rearrangement joins TRBV20-1 to TRBJ2-1; D is ambiguous. The CDR3 has 14 residues. V was trimmed by 0 bases and J by 3 bases, leaving 9 bases between them. The V gene's germline CDR1 is DFQATT and CDR2 SNEGSKA (reference sequence). The CDR3 region is CSARDLTGYNEQFF. For the CDR3, the DNA is TGCAGTGCTAGAGATCTAACGGGCTACAATGAGCAGTTCTTC.

This clonotype was seen ten or more times. The chain has TRBV10-3 and TRBJ2-7; D possibly corresponds to TRBD1 (6 bases). V lost 7 bases to trimming and J lost 0 bases, with 10 bases between them. CDR3 size: 13 residues. Germline assignment: CDR1 ENHRY and CDR2 SYGVKD. In nucleotides, the CDR3 is TGTGCCATCAATGGGGACACCTCCTACGAGCAGTACTTC. This sequence encodes CAINGDTSYEQYF.

This clonotype was detected many times. The chain recombines TRBV20-1 with TRBJ1-5; D is undetermined. The CDR3 totals 14 residues. Germline V gene lookup returns CDR1 DFQATT and CDR2 SNEGSKA (reference sequence). V was pared by 6 bases and J by 6 bases, with 18 bases between. The CDR3 DNA reads as TGCAGTGCCCGCCCGGGGTGGCAAACTCAGCCCCAGCATTTT. Protein sequence: CSARPGWQTQPQHF.

This clonotype was picked up many times. The rearrangement links TRBV9 to TRBJ2-3, with D unclear. The CDR3 covers 16 residues. Looked up from germline, CDR1 is SGDLS and CDR2 is YYNGEE. Trimming removed 3 bases from V and 2 bases from J, with 16 bases in between. The CDR3, as DNA: TGTGCCAGCAGCGGAATGGGCACAGCATCCACAGATACGCAGTATTTT. It translates to CASSGMGTASTDTQYF.

A few counts support this clonotype. This rearrangement joins TRBV5-6 to TRBJ2-3, with 11 bases identical to TRBD2. This CDR3 has 16 residues. V gave up 2 bases and J gave up 2 bases; unmatched junction bases: 4. Germline V gene data show CDR1 as SGHDT and CDR2 as YYEEEE. The DNA for the CDR3 is TGTGCCAGCAGCTTAAAACTAGCGGGGGTCACAGATACGCAGTATTTT. Translation gives CASSLKLAGVTDTQYF.

This clonotype was detected many times. The CDR3 DNA reads as TGTGCCAGCAGCCCCCAAGGTCTCATGAACACTGAAGCTTTCTTT. Its translation is CASSPQGLMNTEAFF. The chain carries TRBV3-1 and TRBJ1-1; no clear D. Germline values: CDR1 LGHDT, CDR2 YNNKEL (reference sequence). The CDR3 has 15 residues. V gave up 4 bases and J gave up 0 bases, with 12 bases separating them.

The V call is TRBV6-2 or TRBV6-3, the J call TRBJ2-7; unclear D gene. Germline V gives CDR1 MNHEY, CDR2 SVGEGT. CDR3 length equals 13 residues. Trimming left V 0 bases short and J 4 bases short, with 7 bases between. DNA of the CDR3: TGTGCCAGCAGTTACTCGACGTGGTACGAGCAGTACTTC. Amino acids: CASSYSTWYEQYF.

This clonotype was seen ten or more times. The chain carries TRBV20-1 and TRBJ2-3, with a tentative D call TRBD2 (7 bases). The CDR3 sequence is 12 residues long. The V gene's germline CDR1 is DFQATT and CDR2 SNEGSKA (reference sequence). This CDR3 is CSAGALGDTQYF. The CDR3 DNA follows: TGCAGCGCGGGGGCCCTTGGAGATACGCAGTATTTT.

This clonotype was observed many times. The rearrangement links TRBV20-1 to TRBJ2-1, with D possibly TRBD2 on 7 matching bases. Trimming took 5 bases from V and 4 from J, leaving 30 bases between them. This CDR3 spans 19 amino acids. CDR1 DFQATT and CDR2 SNEGSKA come from the germline V gene (reference sequence). CDR3 DNA sequence: TGCAGTGCTTGGGGGGGAGACTGGAGGGGAAAAGGGGGGTACAATGAGCAGTTCTTC. Protein sequence: CSAWGGDWRGKGGYNEQFF.

This clonotype appeared many times. This sequence joins TRBV3-1 and TRBJ1-2, with no clear D. V was clipped by 0 bases and J by 10 bases, with 15 bases between them. Germline lookup yields CDR1 LGHDT and CDR2 YNNKEL (reference sequence). The CDR3 is 14 amino acids. DNA for the CDR3: TGTGCCAGCAGCCAAGATAGGGCCACCCAGGTCTACACCTTC. It specifies CASSQDRATQVYTF.

This clonotype was counted ten times or more. The genes are TRBV6-5 and TRBJ1-1; the match to TRBD1 covers 8 bases. Germline V gene sequence: CDR1 MNHEY, CDR2 SVGAGI. With V trimmed by 0 bases and J by 7 bases, 16 bases remained unmatched. The CDR3 length is 18 residues. As DNA, the CDR3 is TGTGCCAGCAGTTACTCGATCCGACAGGGGTGGGTCGATAGTGAAGCTTTCTTT. This codes for CASSYSIRQGWVDSEAFF.

This clonotype came up a few times. The chain couples TRBV24-1 to TRBJ2-2, with 8 bases that match TRBD1. The CDR3 has 16 residues. Germline V gene sequence: CDR1 KGHDR, CDR2 SFDVKD. The V and J ends lost 3 bases and 1 base, in that order; junction bases with no gene match: 3. The CDR3 here is CATSDPGTGNTGELFF. The CDR3 DNA reads TGTGCCACCAGTGATCCCGGGACAGGGAACACCGGGGAGCTGTTTTTT.

This clonotype showed up just a few times. The CDR3: CASSPLNLEPYNEQFF. In nucleotides, the CDR3 is TGTGCCAGCTCACCACTAAACCTTGAGCCCTACAATGAGCAGTTCTTC. The gene calls are TRBV18 and TRBJ2-1; D uncertain. The V end was cut by 1 base, the J end by 2 bases, with 12 bases between. Germline-derived CDR1 and CDR2 are KGHSH and LQKENI. There are 16 residues in the CDR3.

This clonotype was detected many times. The genes are TRBV7-9 and TRBJ1-1; D perhaps matches TRBD1 (5 bases). Per the germline V gene, CDR1 is SEHNR and CDR2 is FQNEAQ (reference sequence). This CDR3 is 17 amino acids long. V shed 3 bases and J shed 0 bases, with 17 bases lying between them. The CDR3 region is CASSLGWGVGVNTEAFF. The CDR3 DNA sequence: TGTGCCAGCAGCTTGGGTTGGGGAGTAGGGGTGAACACTGAAGCTTTCTTT.

This clonotype came up many times. This chain connects TRBV3-1 to TRBJ1-1, with a weak D call TRBD1 (6 bases). Deletions cut 1 base from V and 1 base from J, with 16 bases between. The CDR3 loop spans 17 amino acids. Germline V gene sequence: CDR1 LGHDT, CDR2 YNNKEL (reference sequence). As DNA, the CDR3 is TGTGCCAGCAGCCAAGGTGCATGGGGGGCCGGGAACACTGAAGCTTTCTTT. This translates into CASSQGAWGAGNTEAFF.

This clonotype was picked up many times. The chain carries TRBV20-1 and TRBJ1-2, with D tentatively TRBD1 (5 bases). This CDR3 is built from 12 residues. Germline-derived CDR1 and CDR2 are DFQATT and SNEGSKA (reference sequence). CDR3 protein: CSFRDATYGYTF. CDR3 sequence (DNA): TGCAGCTTCCGGGACGCCACCTATGGCTACACCTTC.

This clonotype was picked up many times. The rearrangement links TRBV2 to TRBJ2-2, with D maybe TRBD1 (6 bases). The CDR3 spans 13 residues. Per germline, CDR1 SNHLY and CDR2 FYNNEI. Trimming removed 9 bases from V and 5 bases from J, with 13 bases in between. CDR3 in amino acids: CASEPQGTGELFF. In DNA, the CDR3 is TGTGCCAGTGAACCCCAGGGGACCGGGGAGCTGTTTTTT.

As for this clonotype: A much larger clone lies one base from this, so it may be a read error. The genes are TRBV4-2 and TRBJ2-5; the D is unclear. Germline V CDR1 and CDR2: LGHNA, YNFKEQ. The germline V and J ends were trimmed by 0 bases and 0 bases, with 17 bases remaining between them. The CDR3 totals 18 residues. The CDR3 bases are TGTGCCAGCAGCCAAGATCAAGGAGCAGGATCGTACCAAGAGACCCAGTACTTC. Its translation: CASSQDQGAGSYQETQYF.

In this sample, this clonotype turned up many times. The chain recombines TRBV20-1 with TRBJ2-7; 9 bases map to TRBD2. Germline CDR1 DFQATT, CDR2 SNEGSKA (reference sequence). The CDR3 is 12 residues long. Trimming cost V 4 bases and J 4 bases; bases outside gene matches: 2. CDR3 in DNA: TGCAGTGCTACCCTAGCGGGGTACGAGCAGTACTTC. Amino acids: CSATLAGYEQYF.

This clonotype was seen ten or more times. The chain has TRBV20-1 and TRBJ2-3, with no clear D. The CDR3 totals 13 residues. Germline V gene lookup returns CDR1 DFQATT and CDR2 SNEGSKA (reference sequence). The V gene lost 3 bases and the J gene lost 1 base, with 8 bases spanning the gap. DNA for the CDR3: TGCAGTGCTAGCCCTGGGGGCACAGATACGCAGTATTTT. Amino acid sequence: CSASPGGTDTQYF.

The gene calls are TRBV20-1 and TRBJ2-1; perhaps TRBD2 as D (6 bases). The CDR3 consists of 17 residues. Germline V gene lookup returns CDR1 DFQATT and CDR2 SNEGSKA (reference sequence). Trimming left V 8 bases short and J 8 bases short, with 31 bases between. CDR3 sequence reads: CSFWGVAPGVLWDEQFF. The CDR3 DNA reads TGCAGTTTCTGGGGCGTGGCTCCGGGGGTGCTTTGGGATGAGCAGTTCTTC.

This clonotype was recorded at least ten times. The rearrangement links TRBV19 to TRBJ1-5, with a tentative D call TRBD1 (5 bases). V was shortened by 4 bases and J by 3 bases, with 19 bases between the two germline ends. CDR1 and CDR2 from the germline V gene are LNHDA and SQIVND (reference sequence). The CDR3 contains 17 residues. CDR3 DNA sequence: TGTGCCAGTAGTAGGAGGGGTAGAGAGGGTTTCAATCAGCCCCAGCATTTT. As protein: CASSRRGREGFNQPQHF.

This clonotype was counted at least ten times. The rearrangement joins TRBV7-3 to TRBJ1-1; 7 nucleotides align to TRBD1. This CDR3 region has 14 residues. V was pared by 5 bases and J by 4 bases, with 7 bases of the junction left unmatched. Germline-derived CDR1 and CDR2 are SGHTA and FQGTGA. DNA of the CDR3: TGTGCCAGCAGCCCACAGGGGTTAGGCACTGAAGCTTTCTTT. Translated, it gives CASSPQGLGTEAFF. The variable domain in full, completed from reference TRBV7-3 and TRBJ1-1, reads GAGVSQTPSNKVTEKGKYVELRCDPISGHTALYWYRQSLGQGPEFLIYFQGTGAADDSGLPNDRFFAVRPEGSVSTLKIQRTERGDSAVYLCASSPQGLGTEAFFGQGTRLTVV.